This T cell receptor (beta chain) appears in the sequencing data of a study of blood T cell repertoires in COVID-19. Study information: The origin of the acute and convalescent COVID-19 samples was the United States, Italy and Spain.

This table comes from immunoSEQ multiplex PCR, and its TCRdb copy is limited to in-frame clones, with some not included. The profile covers 200,000 to 250,000 clones, with 82% appearing a single time and approximately 3.8% taken by the ten largest. The germline V and J ends were trimmed by 3 bases and 6 bases, with 12 bases remaining between them. Germline assignment: CDR1 LNHDA and CDR2 SQIVND (reference sequence). The CDR3 spans 14 residues. The sample comprised peripheral blood. The TCR comes from a woman aged 80 or older with acute or convalescent COVID-19. J is TRBJ1-5 and V is TRBV19; maybe TRBD1 (5 bases). The CDR3 sequence is CASSIGGRAQPQHF. The CDR3 DNA is TGTGCCAGTAGTATCGGCGGCAGGGCTCAGCCCCAGCATTTT.